This entry describes one T cell receptor (beta chain). Antigen specificity is unknown. A J-beta primer mix and a sample-barcoded 5' primer were used in a second PCR of roughly 6 to 11 cycles. Every cDNA molecule carried a tag from a template-switch adaptor bearing 12 random nucleotides. Every sample gave at least 2.5 million paired-end reads containing CDR3. Via MiXCR, TCRdb re-called the 5' RACE reads, giving one row per CDR3 protein. The table shows about 800,000 distinct CDR3 sequences, with around 50% occurring only once. These data come from a study of blood T cells in healthy people across ages. Study observations and caveats: Roughly linear age-related decline in beta diversity appeared, significant by age about 40.

The CDR3 runs to 14 residues. V lost 4 bases and J lost 5; bases outside the gene matches: 6. CDR1 is SGHVS and CDR2 is FQNEAQ in the germline V gene. Every sample gave at least 5.5 micrograms of total RNA when it was extracted. This clonotype was obtained from a man older than 75 in good health. Sequencing was carried out using blood. The chain joins TRBV7-8 to TRBJ1-2; 8 bases fit TRBD1. In nucleotides, the CDR3 is TGTGCCAGCAGCTACGGACAGGGTGAATATGGCTACACCTTC. Protein sequence: CASSYGQGEYGYTF.